This is a list of T cell receptor beta chains from one sample in a study of blood T cell repertoires in COVID-19. The protocol was immunoSEQ multiplex PCR, while the TCRdb copy is restricted to in-frame clones and leaves out a portion. The sample includes roughly 200,000 clones, 88% of them seen just once. Specimen: peripheral blood. These receptors were collected from a man aged 40-55 years with active or convalescent COVID-19. The conserved cysteine and the conserved F or W are not part of the CDR3 here. Each record gives: V gene, CDR3 protein.

TRBV7-9 | ASSSDRVWETQY
TRBV19 | ASSIRVSGNTIY
TRBV28 | ASTSPAGQLQETQY
TRBV7-2 | ASSPPLGQLGSGNTIY
TRBV12-3/TRBV12-4 | ASTKFLTGEQY
TRBV4-1 | ASSPRDRGLFGAF
TRBV11-3 | ASSLDLGRSARNEQF
TRBV4-1 | ASSRELTGNTEAF
TRBV15 | ATSTPGHAPYEQY
TRBV5-1 | ASSSKGQGSTEAF
TRBV12-3/TRBV12-4 | ASSLLSGNTIY
TRBV28 | ASSTRTVQQQETQY
TRBV7-9 | ASSLVAGTEAF
TRBV19 | ASSTKMGTGSAF
TRBV13 | ASSLGSGAPTGELF
TRBV11-1 | ASSPQTGLADTQY
TRBV6-2/TRBV6-3 | ASSYSGQSDEKLF
TRBV11-2 | ASSLEGRGTGELF
TRBV9 | ASIRDNYGYT
TRBV25-1 | ASSETRRNTGELF
TRBV14 | ASSRLGTAYEQY
TRBV19 | ASSPPTRGSGNTIY
TRBV6-5 | ASSYSQYPQETQY
TRBV4-2 | ASSQEYRGSGGYT
TRBV7-8 | ASSLVSTGLVVDEQF
TRBV7-2 | ASRVQGQPQH
TRBV10-3 | AIWTGSYGYT
TRBV21-1 | ASSRLEPSRDIARTKSNQPQH
TRBV29-1 | SVSGVTGNTIY
TRBV7-9 | ASSPDNSGANVLT
TRBV6-1 | ASSEWWEGNYGYT
TRBV19 | ASSIAASGGTSSYEQY
TRBV14 | ASKNRGSTEAF
TRBV12-5 | ASGLGGQGTSGNTIY
TRBV19 | ASRHRGDYGYT
TRBV28 | ASSERGFSTNTQY
TRBV11-3 | AIGQGSGGTYNEQF
TRBV6-6 | ASTPGQPLNYGYT
TRBV13 | ASSYKGQGSYEQY
TRBV11-3 | ASSLHSNNEQF
TRBV4-2 | ASSQDLGRYEQY
TRBV28 | ASILSGTNYGYT
TRBV2 | ASSVAGSGNSPLH
TRBV10-3 | AARTVSTSYNEQF
TRBV3-1/TRBV3-2 | ASSSRGPAGNTIY
TRBV2 | ASRRWGQANTEAF
TRBV28 | ASSLIGNKAF
TRBV19 | ASWDPRDSNIQY
TRBV5-6 | ASSSWDSPSGNTIY
TRBV6-5 | ASSRAGGWDPPY
TRBV18 | ASSPSQRGNEQF
TRBV3-1/TRBV3-2 | ASSQRDSDSTQY
TRBV5-1 | ASSTKVRRGDTDTQY